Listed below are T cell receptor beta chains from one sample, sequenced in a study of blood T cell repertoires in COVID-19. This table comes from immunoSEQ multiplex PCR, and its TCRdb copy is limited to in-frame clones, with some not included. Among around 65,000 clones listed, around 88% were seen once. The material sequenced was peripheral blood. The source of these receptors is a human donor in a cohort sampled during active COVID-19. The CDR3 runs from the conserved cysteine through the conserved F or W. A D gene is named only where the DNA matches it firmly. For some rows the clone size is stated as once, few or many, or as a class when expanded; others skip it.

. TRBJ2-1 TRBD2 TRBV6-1 TGTGCCAGCAGTGAACGGACTAGCGTCAGGGAGCAGTTCTTC CASSERTSVREQFF
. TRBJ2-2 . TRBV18 TGTGCCAGCTCACGGGAGACAAAGGCCGGGGAGCTGTTTTTT CASSRETKAGELFF
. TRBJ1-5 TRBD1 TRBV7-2 TGTGCCAGCAGCTTCAACAGGGGTCAGCCCCAGCATTTT CASSFNRGQPQHF
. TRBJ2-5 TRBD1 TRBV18 TGTGCCAGCTCACCACAGGACAGGGCGTTAGGGACCCAGTACTTC CASSPQDRALGTQYF
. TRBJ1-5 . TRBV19 TGTGCCAGTAGTATTCTAAGGGGCGGTCAGCCCCAGCATTTT CASSILRGGQPQHF
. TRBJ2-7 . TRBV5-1 TGCGCCAGCAGCTTCCTGCTTTTACGTGGAGGGTCCGGATCCTACGAGCAGTACTTC CASSFLLLRGGSGSYEQYF
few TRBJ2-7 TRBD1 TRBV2 TGTGCCAGCAGTACCGGGACAGGGAACAACGAGCAGTACTTC CASSTGTGNNEQYF
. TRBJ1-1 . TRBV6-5 TGTGCCAGCAGTCCACAGGGCGGGAACACTGAAGCTTTCTTT CASSPQGGNTEAFF
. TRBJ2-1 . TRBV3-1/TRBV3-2 TGTGCCAGCAGCCCAGGACAGATCTACAATGAGCAGTTCTTC CASSPGQIYNEQFF
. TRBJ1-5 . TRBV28 TGTGCCAGCTATGCGGGCAGCGGCCCATCTTATAGCAATCAGCCCCAGCATTTT CASYAGSGPSYSNQPQHF
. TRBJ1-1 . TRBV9 TGTGCCAGCAGCGTAGATGGGGGCAGAAGGACTGAAGCTTTCTTT CASSVDGGRRTEAFF
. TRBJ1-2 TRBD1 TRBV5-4 TGTGCCAGCAGCTTTGGTTTGGCAGGGGGCGATGGCTACACCTTC CASSFGLAGGDGYTF
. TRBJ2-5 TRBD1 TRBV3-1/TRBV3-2 TGTGCCAGCATCTCATCGGACAGGGAAGTAGAGACCCAGTACTTC CASISSDREVETQYF
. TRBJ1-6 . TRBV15 TGTGCCACCAGCAGAAGAAGACAGGTTAATTCACCCCTCCACTTT CATSRRRQVNSPLHF
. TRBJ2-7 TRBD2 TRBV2 TGTGCCAGCAGTGCGACTAGCGGGAGGTCGGGCGAGCAGTACTTC CASSATSGRSGEQYF
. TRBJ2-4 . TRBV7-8 TGTGCCAGCAGCCGACCCCCAGAAAACATTCAGTACTTC CASSRPPENIQYF
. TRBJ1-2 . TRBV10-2 TGCGCCAGCAGTGAGTGGAGCTATGGCTACACCTTC CASSEWSYGYTF
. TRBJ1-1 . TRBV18 TGTGCCAGTTTCACAGTTCACGGGGGCACTGAAGCTTTCTTT CASFTVHGGTEAFF
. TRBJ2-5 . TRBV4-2 TGTGCCAGCAGCCGTACAGGGTACCGAGAGACCCAGTACTTC CASSRTGYRETQYF
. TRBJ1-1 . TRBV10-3 TGTGCCATCAGGACAGACGTACAGGGTGTAGCTTTCTTT CAIRTDVQGVAFF
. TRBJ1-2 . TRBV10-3 TGTGCCATCAGTCGAACAGGGAAAGATGGCTACACCTTC CAISRTGKDGYTF
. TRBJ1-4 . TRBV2 TGTGCGGTAGGAGGGCAAGTAGGTGAAAAACTGTTTTTT CAVGGQVGEKLFF
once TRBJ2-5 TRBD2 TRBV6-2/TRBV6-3 TGTGCCAGCAGTTACGGCAGGGTCGGGAGGGAGACCCAGTACTTC CASSYGRVGRETQYF
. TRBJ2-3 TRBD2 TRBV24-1 TGTGCCACCAGTGCTAGCGGGACCGGTGGAGATACGCAGTATTTT CATSASGTGGDTQYF
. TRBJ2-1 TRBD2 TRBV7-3 TGTGCCAGCAGCTCAAAAACTAGCGGGAGGGCGAATGAGCAGTTCTTC CASSSKTSGRANEQFF
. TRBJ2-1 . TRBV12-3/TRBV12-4 TGTGCCAGCAGTACACCAGGACTATCCGAGCAGTTCTTC CASSTPGLSEQFF
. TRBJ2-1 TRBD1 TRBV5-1 TGCGCCAGCAGCCCAGACAGGGCTATATACAATGAGCAGTTCTTC CASSPDRAIYNEQFF
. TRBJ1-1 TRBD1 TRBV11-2 TGTGCCAGCAGCTTAGGGTTAGGGGGCAGGAACACTGAAGCTTTCTTT CASSLGLGGRNTEAFF
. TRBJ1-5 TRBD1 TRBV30 TGTGCCTGGAGCGTTACGACAGGGGTTCAGCCCCAGCATTTT CAWSVTTGVQPQHF
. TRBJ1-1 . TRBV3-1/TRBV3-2 TGTGCCAGCAGCCCCCCCAGCGGGGTTAACACTGAAGCTTTCTTT CASSPPSGVNTEAFF
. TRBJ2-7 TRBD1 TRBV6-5 TGTGCCAGCAGTTTTCGACAGGGGCTCTACGAGCAGTACTTC CASSFRQGLYEQYF
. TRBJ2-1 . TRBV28 TGTGCCAGCACATTCGCGGTCCCGGGGAAGCAGTTCTTC CASTFAVPGKQFF
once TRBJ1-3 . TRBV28 TGTGCCAGCAGTCCGACACAAGGAAACACCATATATTTT CASSPTQGNTIYF
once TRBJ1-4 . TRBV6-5 TGTGCCAGCACCGACGGATACGTACAGAATGAAAAACTGTTTTTT CASTDGYVQNEKLFF
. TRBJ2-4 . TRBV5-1 TGCGCCAGCAGCTTGGCGGGAGCCAAAAACATTCAGTACTTC CASSLAGAKNIQYF
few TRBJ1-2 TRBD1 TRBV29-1 TGCAGCGTTGAACTCCCAGGGGGCTATGGCTACACCTTC CSVELPGGYGYTF
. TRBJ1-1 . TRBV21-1 TGTGCCAGCAGCAAGTGGAGGGGAGCTTTCTTT CASSKWRGAFF
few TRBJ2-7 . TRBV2 TGTGCCAGCAGTGAAAGGGCGGGGTCCCTGATCTACGAGCAGTACTTC CASSERAGSLIYEQYF
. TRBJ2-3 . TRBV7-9 TGTGCCAGCAGCTTAGAGCCCACAGATACGCAGTATTTT CASSLEPTDTQYF
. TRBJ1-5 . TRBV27 TGTGCCAGCAGTTTATACCGGACAGCCTATCAGCCCCAGCATTTT CASSLYRTAYQPQHF
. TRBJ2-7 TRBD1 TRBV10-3 TGTGCCATCAGTGACTCGACAGGGTCCCCCTACGAGCAGTACTTC CAISDSTGSPYEQYF
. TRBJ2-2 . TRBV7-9 TGTGCCAGCAGCTTAATGGCTAGAGTAAACACCGGGGAGCTGTTTTTT CASSLMARVNTGELFF
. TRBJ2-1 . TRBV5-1 TGCGCCAGCAGCTTGAGTGGGGGCGAGCAGTTCTTC CASSLSGGEQFF
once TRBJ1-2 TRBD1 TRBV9 TGTGCCAGCAGCGTAAATCCCCCAACAGGGGACTATGGCTACACCTTC CASSVNPPTGDYGYTF
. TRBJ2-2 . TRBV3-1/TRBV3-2 TGTGCCAGCAGCCATCCCCCCGGGACTGAGCACACCGGGGAGCTGTTTTTT CASSHPPGTEHTGELFF
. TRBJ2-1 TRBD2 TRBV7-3 TGTGCCAGCAGCTCTGTACTAGCGGTCTCCTACAATGAGCAGTTCTTC CASSSVLAVSYNEQFF
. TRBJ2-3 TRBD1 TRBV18 TGTGCCAGCTCACAAAAGGGACAGGGGGCAGATACGCAGTATTTT CASSQKGQGADTQYF
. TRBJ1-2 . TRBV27 TGTGCCAGTCTTTTAGACAGGCTTAACTATGGCTACACCTTC CASLLDRLNYGYTF
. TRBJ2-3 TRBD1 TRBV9 TGTGCCAGCAGCAAAGGGGGCGTCCGGAGGGATACGCAGTATTTT CASSKGGVRRDTQYF
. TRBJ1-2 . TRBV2 TGTGCCAGCAGTGAAGCGCTTGGGGCAGTCTATGGCTACACCTTC CASSEALGAVYGYTF
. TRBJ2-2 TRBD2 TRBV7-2 TGTGCCAGCAGCTTAAAAATCCCGACTAGCGGCGCGAACACCGGGGAGCTGTTTTTT CASSLKIPTSGANTGELFF
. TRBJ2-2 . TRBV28 TGTGCCAGCGGCCGACATTACACCGGGGAGCTGTTTTTT CASGRHYTGELFF
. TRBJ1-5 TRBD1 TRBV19 TGTGCCAGTAGTATGACAAGCCAGGGGGGCTATAGCAATCAGCCCCAGCATTTT CASSMTSQGGYSNQPQHF
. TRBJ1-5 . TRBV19 TGTGCCAGCACTTCATACCGCAATAGCAATCAGCCCCAGCATTTT CASTSYRNSNQPQHF
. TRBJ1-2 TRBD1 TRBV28 TGTGCCAGCAGTTATCAGGGACAGTATGGCTACACCTTC CASSYQGQYGYTF
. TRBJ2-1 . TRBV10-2 TGCGCCAGCAGTGGGGGGAGGGGGACCAAAGGGGGAAGCTCCTACAATGAGCAGTTCTTC CASSGGRGTKGGSSYNEQFF
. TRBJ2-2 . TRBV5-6 TGTGCCAGCAGCTTGGGGTCGCTAAGCCTCGGGGAGCTGTTTTTT CASSLGSLSLGELFF
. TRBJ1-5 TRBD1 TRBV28 TGTGCCCCAGGGGGGCACAGCAATCAGCCCCAGCATTTT CAPGGHSNQPQHF
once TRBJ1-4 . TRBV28 TGTGCCAGCAACGGGGGGGAAAAACTGTTTTTT CASNGGEKLFF